The clone carrying this T cell receptor beta chain has a count of ten or more. Its specificity is unknown. TCRdb re-derived calls from the RT-PCR reads in MiXCR, one entry per CDR3 protein. The sample comprises hundreds of thousands of distinct CDR3 sequences, approximately 7.1% of which are singletons, and around 13% rests with the top ten. This sample stems from a study of response to subunit inactivated influenza vaccine. General study findings and limits: New T cells are recruited in small numbers by each seasonal influenza vaccination, according to the authors' suggestion.

This CDR3 is built from 13 residues. Deletions cut 0 bases from V and 4 bases from J, with 6 bases between. Per the germline V gene, CDR1 is SGDLS and CDR2 is YYNGEE. This material consisted of PBMCs from blood, taken around 25 months after vaccination. The sequence was obtained from a man aged 50 to 75 who received an inactivated influenza vaccine. The chain links TRBV9 to TRBJ2-3; D is ambiguous. The CDR3 sequence is CASSVVGADTQYF. The CDR3 bases are TGTGCCAGCAGCGTAGTAGGCGCAGATACGCAGTATTTT.